This T cell receptor beta chain is from a study of shared clonotypes between healthy human individuals (dated by TCRdb to 2020 to 2021). Looking at the study overall: A couple of women and a few men aged 18 to 49 years were included in the cohort. To estimate repertoire size and how much clonotype sharing occurs between individuals, the study deeply sequenced the blood TCR repertoires of five healthy adults. For each donor, three plates each were used for CD4 naive and CD4 memory, two plates were used for CD8 naive, and one plate was used for CD8 memory. Each donor's leukapheresis produced roughly between about 0.9 and 9.5 billion PBMCs. Different laboratories and diverse techniques were used to prepare libraries and sequence TCR repertoires, to increase sequencing depth and limit assay-specific biases.

As regards this clone: Its antigen has not been determined. One base away there is no much larger clone; base qualities are not given.

Healthy HIV-negative adults with no recently reported acute infections or vaccinations were included as donors. Every donor was a Caucasian adult living in Nashville, Tennessee, USA. Magnetic negative selection was used to enrich CD4+ T cells, after which naive cells were positively selected on CD45RA and the negative fraction became the memory subset. Blood was collected by leukapheresis, and PBMCs were isolated by Ficoll-Histopaque density gradient centrifugation and then cryopreserved in liquid nitrogen vapor phase. Analytical flow cytometry was used to check the purity and quantity of each magnetically sorted T cell population. From each sorted fraction, genomic DNA was isolated and quantified by UV absorbance on a Nanodrop 2000c. Using the deep immunoSEQ assay, TCR CDR3 regions were amplified from genomic DNA by multiplex PCR. Genomic DNA extracted from each cell subset was distributed evenly over all wells of several immunoSEQ 96-well plates, and each plate served as one replicate. For sorted subsets, 200 to 250 ng of genomic DNA, equivalent to 30,000 or so T cell genomes, went into each replicate PCR. Purified libraries were measured with a Qubit 3.0 fluorometer, size-checked on a Bioanalyzer 2100, and measured again with the KAPA Library Quantification kit. Every immunoSEQ 96-well plate was sequenced on a separate single-read 150-cycle Illumina NextSeq 550 flow cell. Per the authors' processing: Because the immunoSEQ output held only junctional sequences and lacked quality scores, the filtering could not match the filtering applied to full-length reads. Sequences were annotated with PyIR, a Python wrapper for IgBLAST v1.9, and V/J genes and CDR3 were assigned using IMGT germline references. Reads were removed for weak V/J assignments (E-value above 1e-6), missing CDR3, stop codons, out-of-frame junctions, or ambiguous translated residues. V3J clonotypes were defined as sequences sharing the same inferred V gene, J gene, and CDR3 amino acid sequence. Percentage overlap between repertoires was computed as shared unique clonotypes divided by the size of the smaller repertoire. Three approaches were used to assess repertoire richness: RTK rarefaction, the Chao1 estimator, and Recon v2.1 estimates of unobserved clonotypes. OLGA was used to compute generation probabilities for all TCRbeta clonotypes that the gDNA method yielded from a handful of donors. TCRdb took over this immuneACCESS table, retaining in-frame rearrangements with V and J assigned. Such tables are incomplete; in checked studies, under half of the missing clones stem from an unresolved V gene, and the remainder is unexplained. For V, J and clone size, that table is used; D and trimming come from the DNA. In all, the sample holds about 2 million clones, and 85% to 95% of those were seen once. The top ten constitute 0.1% to 0.15% of the sample.

Results the study describes overall, beyond this receptor: Compared with non-shared clonotypes, the clonotypes found in all four sorted-subset donors had higher generation probabilities. Larger estimated clonotype richness was generally found for naive subsets than for memory subsets. Rarefaction of sorted-subset datasets indicated incomplete sequencing despite the large sequencing depth. Across four donors, around 5.4% of naive CD4, roughly 3.5% of naive CD8, around 2.1% of memory CD4, and under 0.45% of memory CD8 clonotypes were shared. Pairwise subsampling indicated that sequencing depth was expected to affect the degree of clonotype sharing among donors. Sampling was restricted to blood, and TCR repertoires in tissue are likely to differ from TCR repertoires in blood. Because the study included only a small number of donors, the genetic and exposure-history diversity represented was limited.

Its CDR3 holds 16 amino acids, cysteine through phenylalanine. Only the CDR3 region is kept as DNA, spanning 48 bases read in frame from base 1. CDR1 and CDR2, per the germline V gene, are SGHRS and YFSETQ. Relative to germline, V is missing 6 bases and J is missing 4 bases, with 10 bases of the junction outside any gene match. The source is a man aged 18 to 30 in good health. The chain is encoded by TRBV5-1 joined to TRBJ2-1; 10 bases in the junction line up with TRBD2. Sequencing input: naive CD4+ T cells sorted from blood. The cell subset or site label here, explained by the study, means: CD45RA+ positively selected. The DNA sequence is TGCGCCAGCACCGGAGTAGCGGGGGGTTGGTACAATGAGCAGTTCTTC. Protein translation: CASTGVAGGWYNEQFF.